Each of the 29 T cell receptor beta chains below was sequenced from the same sample in a study of CD8 T cells in ankylosing spondylitis. TCRdb itself ran the 5' RACE reads through MiXCR, one entry per CDR3 protein. The sample holds 150,000 to 200,000 distinct CDR3 sequences, 10% to 15% seen once. The specimen was blood, either unsorted or a sorted T cell fraction (not recorded which). The receptors shown here come from a female donor with ankylosing spondylitis or in good health (not recorded which).

This clonotype was counted at least ten times. This chain connects TRBV27 to TRBJ2-1; D gene ambiguous. The CDR3 sequence is 15 residues long. The germline CDR1 and CDR2 sequences are MNHEY and SMNVEV (reference sequence). Trimming removed 4 bases from V and 0 bases from J, with 10 bases in between. This CDR3 is CASSYQPSSYNEQFF. The CDR3 DNA reads as TGTGCCAGCAGTTATCAACCAAGCTCCTACAATGAGCAGTTCTTC.

Remarks on this clonotype: A single base separates this from a much larger clone, so it may be a read error. Since no conserved phenylalanine or tryptophan closes the CDR3, a read error is the likely cause. This sequence joins TRBV24-1 and TRBJ2-5; no clear D. The CDR3 contains 14 residues. V lost 0 bases and J lost 6, with 10 bases in between. Germline values: CDR1 KGHDR, CDR2 SFDVKD. In nucleotides, the CDR3 is TGTGCCACCAGTGATTTGTGGGGTGGGAAGACCCAGTACTTG. Its protein is CATSDLWGGKTQYL.

DNA of the CDR3: TGTGCCAGCAGCCGTAACAGGACCGGGGAGCTGTTTTTT. This gives the protein CASSRNRTGELFF. This sequence joins TRBV7-7 and TRBJ2-2; TRBD1 might be the D (5 bases). V dropped 5 bases and J dropped 5 bases, with 9 bases sitting between them. This CDR3 has 13 amino acids. Germline-derived CDR1 and CDR2 are SSHAT and FNYEAQ (reference sequence).

This clonotype was counted many times. The chain uses TRBV29-1 and TRBJ2-7; 10 positions match TRBD1. The CDR3 is 14 amino acids. Germline V CDR1 and CDR2: SQVTM, ANQGSEA. Trimming at V came to 3 bases and at J to 4 bases, leaving 6 bases not matched to a gene. The chain's CDR3 is CSVDSDRGLYEQYF. In nucleotides, the CDR3 is TGCAGCGTTGACTCGGACAGGGGGTTATACGAGCAGTACTTC.

About this clonotype: Since no conserved phenylalanine or tryptophan closes the CDR3, a read error is the likely cause. The DNA is omitted, as the CDR3 cannot be located on it reliably, and the CDR3 follows TCRdb's listing. This chain connects TRBV7-3 to TRBJ2-5; TRBD2 is taken as the D call from the table, unchecked against the DNA. From its first to its last residue, the CDR3 has 14 amino acids. CDR1 and CDR2 from the germline V gene are SGHTA and FQGTGA. The CDR3 sequence: CASSKAVAGSRLVP.

This clonotype was detected many times. The chain employs TRBV29-1 and TRBJ2-7; perhaps TRBD2 as D (6 bases). This CDR3 has 11 amino acids. CDR1 is SQVTM and CDR2 is ANQGSEA in the germline V gene. Trimming shortened V by 5 bases and J by 2 bases, and 7 bases separated the two germline ends. CDR3 protein: CSVRTTYEQYF. In DNA form, the CDR3 reads TGCAGCGTTAGGACTACCTACGAGCAGTACTTC.

At least ten counts were recorded for this clonotype. This chain uses TRBV27 with TRBJ1-1; no clear D. Germline values: CDR1 MNHEY, CDR2 SMNVEV (reference sequence). The CDR3 length is 14 residues. With 1 base removed from V and 1 base from J, the gap between germline ends came to 7 bases. DNA for the CDR3: TGTGCCAGCAGTTTATTGGGCAGGAACACTGAAGCTTTCTTT. Translation gives CASSLLGRNTEAFF.

This clonotype appeared many times. V and J are TRBV10-3 and TRBJ2-2; TRBD1 matches 7 bases. This CDR3 has 14 residues. Germline values: CDR1 ENHRY, CDR2 SYGVKD. V shed 4 bases and J 5 bases; nucleotides not matched to a gene: 4. The CDR3 is CAISASGGTGELFF. CDR3 coding DNA: TGTGCCATCAGTGCTTCAGGGGGTACCGGGGAGCTGTTTTTT.

In its sample, this clonotype was seen many times. The V call is TRBV20-1, the J call TRBJ2-3; 9 bases line up with TRBD2. Trimming at V came to 3 bases and at J to 3 bases, leaving 7 bases not matched to a gene. The CDR3 spans 15 residues. Germline CDR1 reads DFQATT; CDR2 reads SNEGSKA (reference sequence). The CDR3: CSARGRLAVTDTQYF. The DNA of the CDR3 is TGCAGTGCTAGGGGGAGACTAGCGGTAACAGATACGCAGTATTTT.

This clonotype was seen only a few times. This CDR3 reads CASSLGDRGPDTQYF. In DNA form, the CDR3 reads TGCGCCAGCAGCTTGGGAGATCGGGGCCCAGATACGCAGTATTTT. The J gene is TRBJ2-3, the V gene TRBV5-1; D assignment may be TRBD1 or TRBD2 (5 bases each). Trimming removed 0 bases from V and 4 bases from J, with 12 bases in between. Germline V gene sequence: CDR1 SGHRS, CDR2 YFSETQ. The CDR3 has 15 amino acids. Complete variable domain (other parts from reference TRBV5-1 and TRBJ2-3): KAGVTQTPRYLIKTRGQQVTLSCSPISGHRSVSWYQQTPGQGLQFLFEYFSETQRNKGNFPGRFSGRQFSNSRSEMNVSTLELGDSALYLCASSLGDRGPDTQYFGPGTRLTVL.

The chain joins TRBV7-2 to TRBJ2-6; no definite D call. Looked up from germline, CDR1 is SGHTA and CDR2 is FQGNSA. The CDR3 spans 14 residues. Trimming pared 5 bases from V and 0 bases from J, leaving 5 bases between. The CDR3 DNA reads as TGTGCCAGCAGCCCTACCTCTGGGGCCAACGTCCTGACTTTC. As protein: CASSPTSGANVLTF.

The table lists this clonotype with many counts. The chain carries TRBV20-1 and TRBJ2-7; possibly TRBD1 for D (6 bases). The germline V gene encodes CDR1 DFQATT and CDR2 SNEGSKA (reference sequence). V was shortened by 0 bases and J by 4 bases, with 16 bases between the two germline ends. CDR3 size: 15 residues. The CDR3 protein is CSARDLGHLSYEQYF. The CDR3 DNA sequence: TGCAGTGCTAGAGATCTGGGACACTTAAGTTACGAGCAGTACTTC.

This clonotype was recorded many times. The chain has TRBV30 and TRBJ1-2; 7 positions agree with TRBD1. J gave up 6 bases and V 2 bases, and 9 bases lay outside the gene matches. CDR3 length equals 14 residues. CDR1 is GTSNPN and CDR2 is SVGIG in the germline V gene (reference sequence). The CDR3 sequence is CAWSSPTGIDGYTF. DNA for the CDR3: TGTGCCTGGAGTTCACCGACAGGGATTGATGGCTACACCTTC. The entire variable domain, with the rest obtained from reference TRBV30 and TRBJ1-2, is as follows: SQTIHQWPATLVQPVGSPLSLECTVEGTSNPNLYWYRQAAGRGLQLLFYSVGIGQISSEVPQNLSASRPQDRQFILSSKKLLLSDSGFYLCAWSSPTGIDGYTFGSGTRLTVV.

This clonotype was recorded at least ten times. V usage is TRBV11-1 and J usage is TRBJ2-7; 12 bases map to TRBD2. The V gene end was trimmed by 1 base and the J gene end by 4 bases; junction bases not matched to a gene: 14. Germline CDR1 SGHAT, CDR2 FQDESV (reference sequence). The CDR3 length is 19 residues. The CDR3 here is CASSLGGLAGFPFLYEQYF. The CDR3, as DNA: TGTGCCAGCAGCTTAGGCGGACTAGCGGGATTCCCCTTTTTGTACGAGCAGTACTTC.

This clonotype was seen only a few times. V is TRBV24-1 and J is TRBJ2-2; D is possibly TRBD1 (6 bases). V was shortened by 3 bases and J by 1 base, with 8 bases between the two germline ends. The germline V gene encodes CDR1 KGHDR and CDR2 SFDVKD. This CDR3 has 15 residues. The CDR3 DNA sequence: TGTGCCACCAGTGATCCGACAGGGAACACCGGGGAGCTGTTTTTT. Translating gives CATSDPTGNTGELFF.

This clonotype was seen a handful of times. The gene calls are TRBV4-3 and TRBJ2-1; D is undetermined. The germline gives CDR1 LGHNA, CDR2 YSLEER. With 0 bases removed from V and 4 bases from J, the gap between germline ends came to 13 bases. This CDR3 comprises 16 residues. The CDR3 coding sequence is TGCGCCAGCAGCCAAGATCACTCCGAGCCTTACAATGAGCAGTTCTTC. The encoded protein is CASSQDHSEPYNEQFF.

Ten or more counts support this clonotype. This chain joins TRBV20-1 and TRBJ2-4, with 7 bases matching TRBD2. The CDR3 extends over 15 amino acids. V shed 6 bases and J 6 bases; nucleotides not matched to a gene: 14. CDR1 is DFQATT and CDR2 is SNEGSKA in the germline V gene (reference sequence). CDR3 sequence (DNA): TGCAGTGCCACCCCGGGTTCCTGGGGGGGAAACATTCAGTACTTC. Translating gives CSATPGSWGGNIQYF.

This clonotype was counted at least ten times. V usage is TRBV28 and J usage is TRBJ2-7, with D unclear. V was clipped by 6 bases and J by 0 bases, with 15 bases between them. There are 15 residues in the CDR3. The germline V gene encodes CDR1 MDHEN and CDR2 SYDVKM. CDR3 DNA: TGTGCCAGCAGCCCCCAATCAGCCAGCTCCTACGAGCAGTACTTC. It translates to CASSPQSASSYEQYF.

The chain carries TRBV6-2 or TRBV6-3 and TRBJ2-2; D remains ambiguous. The CDR3 has 14 residues. The germline V and J ends were trimmed by 6 bases and 6 bases, with 14 bases remaining between them. Germline V gene lookup returns CDR1 MNHEY and CDR2 SVGEGT. DNA for the CDR3: TGTGCCAGCAGCCCCATGGGTCTCCCCGGGGAGCTGTTTTTT. This translates into CASSPMGLPGELFF.

This clonotype was seen at least ten times. The J gene is TRBJ2-3, the V gene TRBV2; 7 nucleotides agree with TRBD2. The CDR3 extends over 13 amino acids. Germline lookup yields CDR1 SNHLY and CDR2 FYNNEI. The junction had 4 bases not matched to a gene; V was cut back by 4 bases and J by 6 bases. CDR3 sequence reads: CASSGSGGDTQYF. CDR3 coding DNA: TGTGCCAGCAGTGGTTCCGGGGGGGATACGCAGTATTTT.

This clonotype was seen many times. The chain links TRBV12-3 or TRBV12-4 to TRBJ2-5; 11 nucleotides agree with TRBD2. The CDR3 is made up of 15 amino acids. V gave up 3 bases and J gave up 5 bases; unmatched junction bases: 5. As DNA, the CDR3 is TGTGCCAGCAGTTTCCTAGCGGGAGGAGGGGAGACCCAGTACTTC. Translated, it gives CASSFLAGGGETQYF.

As for this clonotype: A much larger clone is a single base away; this may be a read error. It is likely a read error, because the conserved phenylalanine at the end of the CDR3 is missing. The genes are TRBV20-1 and TRBJ2-5, with TRBD2 identical over 14 bases. The CDR3 has 18 amino acids. After removal of 5 bases from V and 5 bases from J, the junction contained 16 bases not matched to a gene. Germline V lookup: CDR1 DFQATT, CDR2 SNEGSKA (reference sequence). The CDR3 nucleotides are TGCAGTGCTCCCAGACTAGCGGGAGGGCCGTCTTGGTCGGAGACCCAGTACTGC. This sequence encodes CSAPRLAGGPSWSETQYC.

Many counts were recorded for this clonotype. V usage is TRBV12-3 or TRBV12-4 and J usage is TRBJ2-5, with unresolved D. The V end was cut by 1 base, the J end by 1 base, with 7 bases between. This CDR3 is 14 amino acids long. In DNA form, the CDR3 reads TGTGCCAGCAGTTTAGGCGCCACCCAAGAGACCCAGTACTTC. Translated, it gives CASSLGATQETQYF.

This clonotype was seen a few times. The CDR3 protein is CSALPGPDTQYF. CDR3 sequence (DNA): TGCAGTGCTCTACCGGGACCAGATACGCAGTATTTT. This rearrangement joins TRBV20-1 to TRBJ2-3; possibly TRBD1 or TRBD2 for D (5 bases each). CDR1 DFQATT and CDR2 SNEGSKA come from the germline V gene (reference sequence). The CDR3 has 12 residues. Trimming left V 5 bases short and J 4 bases short, with 10 bases between.

Comment on this clonotype: Germline is not matched at one junction end, which may reflect a read error. The V gene is TRBV5-1, the J gene TRBJ1-2; TRBD1 agrees at 8 bases. The CDR3 is 13 amino acids. Germline V gene data show CDR1 as SGHRS and CDR2 as YFSETQ. CDR3 region: CARSHGQGDGYTF. The CDR3, as DNA: TGCGCCCGCAGCCATGGACAGGGAGACGGCTACACCTTC.

The chain employs TRBV10-2 and TRBJ2-1; 10 bases fit TRBD2. The V gene's germline CDR1 is WSHSY and CDR2 SAAADI. Trimming took 6 bases from V and 1 from J; bases not matched to a gene: 9. The CDR3 covers 17 residues. CDR3 amino acids: CASRSGRALGSYNEQFF. The CDR3 coding sequence is TGCGCCAGCAGGAGCGGGAGGGCCCTTGGGTCCTACAATGAGCAGTTCTTC.

Many counts were recorded for this clonotype. This chain links TRBV29-1 with TRBJ1-1; D call uncertain. Trimming took off 4 bases at V and 11 bases at J, with 14 bases between the two ends. The CDR3 runs to 11 residues. Looked up from germline, CDR1 is SQVTM and CDR2 is ANQGSEA. The CDR3: CSVVRSSVAFF. Written as DNA, the CDR3 is TGCAGCGTTGTAAGGTCCTCGGTGGCTTTCTTT.

This clonotype was counted at least ten times. V is TRBV29-1 and J is TRBJ2-5, with TRBD1 identical over 7 bases. The CDR3 spans 17 residues. Germline V gives CDR1 SQVTM, CDR2 ANQGSEA. V was clipped by 0 bases and J by 7 bases; unmatched bases: 17. Written as DNA, the CDR3 is TGCAGCGTTGAAGATAACCGGCCACAGGGGTTTTTCGGGACCCAGTACTTC. Amino acid sequence: CSVEDNRPQGFFGTQYF.

This clonotype was detected ten times or more. Here the CDR3 DNA reads TGCAGCGTTGGGGGGATGGGGACGAACCCCCATGAAAAACTGTTTTTT. It translates to CSVGGMGTNPHEKLFF. The genes are TRBV29-1 and TRBJ1-4; D possibly corresponds to TRBD1 (5 bases). V lost 4 bases and J 6 bases, leaving 21 bases between the germline ends. Germline values: CDR1 SQVTM, CDR2 ANQGSEA. The CDR3 is 16 residues long. Drawing the rest from reference TRBV29-1 and TRBJ1-4, the complete variable domain is SAVISQKPSRDICQRGTSLTIQCQVDSQVTMMFWYRQQPGQSLTLIATANQGSEATYESGFVIDKFPISRPNLTFSTLTVSNMSPEDSSIYLCSVGGMGTNPHEKLFFGSGTQLSVL.